The entry that follows covers one T cell receptor (beta chain) sequence. Its antigen is still unknown. Treatment specified: oral pan-JAK inhibitor, 5-10 mg twice daily. This specimen comes from a study of CD8+ T cells in alopecia areata. Germline V gene lookup returns CDR1 SGDLS and CDR2 YYNGEE. The CDR3 runs 17 residues. V lost 0 bases to trimming and J lost 4 bases; unmatched junction nucleotides: 9. Study conclusions and caveats: The study found higher clonality in lesional than normal scalp, especially in alopecia totalis/universalis.

Reverse transcribed after extraction, RNA yielded cDNA as the sequencing template. Here immunoSEQ multiplex PCR was the method, and the copy in TCRdb shows in-frame clones only, minus some. In the table there are under 350,000 clones, roughly 64% of which are singletons. The gene calls are TRBV9 and TRBJ2-3; 9 bases align to TRBD2. Sample: CD4+ T cells sorted from blood, taken at week 24, from a patient treated with tofacitinib. The receptor was derived from a human donor with alopecia areata. In DNA form, the CDR3 reads TGTGCCAGCAGCGTAGACGGTCTAGCGGGGACCTCAGATACGCAGTATTTT. Its protein is CASSVDGLAGTSDTQYF.